The 18 T cell receptor beta chains reported below all come from one sample, sequenced in a study of blood T cell repertoires in COVID-19. Some clones are missing from TCRdb's copy, which holds only in-frame ones; the method was immunoSEQ multiplex PCR. Here the sample spans 110,000 or so clones, around nine tenths being singletons. Material for sequencing was peripheral blood. The receptors shown here come from a woman between 65 and 79 years old who had recovered from COVID-19.

The chain joins TRBV7-9 to TRBJ2-3; TRBD2 is a possible D gene (7 bases). The germline V and J ends were trimmed by 1 base and 2 bases, with 13 bases remaining between them. Per germline, CDR1 SEHNR and CDR2 FQNEAQ (reference sequence). The CDR3 is 16 residues long. The CDR3 DNA follows: TGTGCCAGCAGCTTAGGGGCCGGGGGGCCCACAGATACGCAGTATTTT. The encoded protein is CASSLGAGGPTDTQYF.

This chain links TRBV3-1 (or the pseudogene TRBV3-2) with TRBJ1-2, with D possibly being TRBD1 (5 bases). The CDR3 contains 15 residues. Trimming shortened V by 4 bases and J by 0 bases, and 12 bases separated the two germline ends. Germline V gene data show CDR1 as LGHDT and CDR2 as YNNKEL (reference sequence). The CDR3 bases are TGTGCCAGCAGCCGAACCGACAGAGCTAACTATGGCTACACCTTC. It specifies CASSRTDRANYGYTF.

V and J are TRBV7-2 and TRBJ2-3; D gene uncertain. The length of the CDR3 is 12 residues. CDR1 and CDR2 from the germline V gene are SGHTA and FQGNSA. Trimming removed 2 bases at V and 2 bases at J, with 2 bases between. CDR3: CASSLHTDTQYF. Here the CDR3 DNA reads TGTGCCAGCAGCTTACACACAGATACGCAGTATTTT.

The chain is built from TRBV5-6 and TRBJ1-2; possible D gene TRBD1, 6 bases. V lost 4 bases, J lost 4 bases, and 11 bases lay in between. Germline CDR1 reads SGHDT; CDR2 reads YYEEEE. The CDR3 runs to 13 residues. CDR3 protein: CASSRDTPYGYTF. CDR3 in DNA: TGTGCCAGCAGCCGGGACACCCCCTATGGCTACACCTTC.

The gene calls are TRBV5-4 and TRBJ2-7; tentatively, D is TRBD2 (6 bases). Germline CDR1 reads SGHNT; CDR2 reads YYREEE (reference sequence). CDR3 length: 14 residues. Trimming stripped 3 bases from V and 0 bases from J, with 10 bases between. Here the CDR3 reads CASSYRGSSYEQYF. The DNA for the CDR3 is TGTGCCAGCAGCTATCGGGGGAGCTCCTACGAGCAGTACTTC.

A single count supports this clone. The chain has TRBV6-2 or TRBV6-3 and TRBJ1-1; D is unresolved. Germline values: CDR1 MNHEY, CDR2 SVGEGT. This CDR3 comprises 13 residues. Trimming cost V 2 bases and J 8 bases, with 12 bases left between them. CDR3 DNA sequence: TGTGCCAGCAGTTACCGGCGGGGTTACGAAGCTTTCTTT. It encodes CASSYRRGYEAFF.

This clone was observed a few times. The genes are TRBV3-1 (or the pseudogene TRBV3-2) and TRBJ2-7, with 10 bases aligning to TRBD1. V lost 5 bases, J lost 5 bases, and 9 bases stayed unmatched. The CDR3 sequence is 15 residues long. The germline V gene encodes CDR1 LGHDT and CDR2 YNNKEL (reference sequence). CDR3 nucleotide sequence: TGTGCCAGCAGCGGAAGGGGACAGGGGTACCACGAGCAGTACTTC. Translation: CASSGRGQGYHEQYF.

V usage is TRBV5-1 and J usage is TRBJ2-5, with 10 bases fitting TRBD1. V dropped 4 bases and J dropped 5; count of bases not matched to a gene: 11. Germline lookup yields CDR1 SGHRS and CDR2 YFSETQ. CDR3 length: 16 amino acids. In DNA, the CDR3 is TGCGCCAGCAGCCGACTGGGGACAGGGGTGGTCGAGACCCAGTACTTC. Encoded protein: CASSRLGTGVVETQYF.

This CDR3 is CASLGEVTQYF. The CDR3 DNA sequence: TGCGCCAGCCTCGGGGAGGTTACGCAGTATTTT. V gene TRBV5-1 combines with J gene TRBJ2-3; D is perhaps TRBD2 (6 bases). Between the trimmed V and J ends, which lost 7 bases and 8 bases, there was a span of 11 bases. The germline V gene encodes CDR1 SGHRS and CDR2 YFSETQ. This CDR3 spans 11 amino acids.

V usage is TRBV27 and J usage is TRBJ2-5, with 13 bases matching TRBD2. The CDR3 has 18 residues. Losses at the gene ends were 2 bases for V and 0 bases for J; bases not matched to a gene: 6. CDR1 is MNHEY and CDR2 is SMNVEV in the germline V gene (reference sequence). The CDR3 sequence is CASSLRGLAGRYQETQYF. The CDR3 DNA sequence: TGTGCCAGCAGTTTAAGGGGACTAGCGGGGAGGTACCAAGAGACCCAGTACTTC.

The chain recombines TRBV6-6 with TRBJ2-3; TRBD2 agrees at 13 bases. In germline, CDR1 is MNHNY, CDR2 SVGAGI (reference sequence). V trimming: 6 bases; J trimming: 14 bases; junction bases outside the gene matches: 8. This CDR3 is 13 amino acids long. The CDR3 loop is CASRRLAGGWGYF. The CDR3 region has the DNA TGTGCCAGCAGACGACTAGCGGGAGGTTGGGGGTATTTT.

The chain uses TRBV3-1 (or the pseudogene TRBV3-2) and TRBJ2-2; D unresolved. V was clipped by 2 bases and J by 7 bases, with 2 bases between them. CDR1 LGHDT and CDR2 YNNKEL come from the germline V gene (reference sequence). This CDR3 region has 11 residues. CDR3 loop: CASSQLGELFF. For the CDR3, the DNA is TGTGCCAGCAGCCAACTCGGGGAGCTGTTTTTT.

The chain employs TRBV2 and TRBJ2-2, with 12 bases fitting TRBD1. The germline CDR1 and CDR2 sequences are SNHLY and FYNNEI. The CDR3 consists of 13 residues. V shed 8 bases and J 9 bases; nucleotides not matched to a gene: 4. As DNA, the CDR3 is TGTGCCAGCGGGAGGGACAGGGGGCGGGAGCTGTTTTTT. This translates into CASGRDRGRELFF.

This clone was picked up one time. This chain joins TRBV24-1 and TRBJ1-2; D may be TRBD1 (5 bases). The CDR3 contains 16 residues. Trimming removed 5 bases from V and 2 bases from J, with 17 bases in between. Germline-derived CDR1 and CDR2 are KGHDR and SFDVKD. The CDR3 loop is CATSGRAAGENYGYTF. The CDR3 nucleotides are TGTGCCACCAGTGGAAGGGCGGCGGGGGAAAACTATGGCTACACCTTC.

This sequence joins TRBV7-9 and TRBJ2-7, with 8 bases aligning to TRBD2. The CDR3 runs 15 residues. The V segment lost 5 bases and the J segment 2 bases; nucleotides outside the gene matches: 8. Germline loops: CDR1 SEHNR, CDR2 FQNEAQ (reference sequence). CDR3: CASSVGTRGTYEQYF. CDR3 bases: TGTGCCAGCAGCGTGGGGACTAGGGGAACCTACGAGCAGTACTTC.

The chain combines TRBV6-4 with TRBJ1-2; 9 bases agree with TRBD1. The germline V gene has CDR1 MRHNA and CDR2 SNTAGT. The CDR3 loop spans 16 amino acids. J was trimmed by 2 bases and V by 3 bases; bases with no gene match: 7. The CDR3 coding sequence is TGTGCCAGCAGTGAATATGAGGGACAGGGAAACTATGGCTACACCTTC. As protein: CASSEYEGQGNYGYTF.

The rearrangement joins TRBV10-3 to TRBJ1-1; D perhaps matches TRBD1 (5 bases). V lost 3 bases, J lost 4 bases, and 9 bases lay in between. This CDR3 region has 13 residues. Germline V gene sequence: CDR1 ENHRY, CDR2 SYGVKD. Here the CDR3 reads CAISDREGTEAFF. The CDR3 coding sequence is TGTGCCATCAGTGACAGGGAAGGCACTGAAGCTTTCTTT.

CDR3 region: CSVDPSGLARGEQYF. The CDR3 DNA reads TGCAGCGTTGACCCTTCCGGACTAGCCCGGGGCGAGCAGTACTTC. The chain carries TRBV29-1 and TRBJ2-7; TRBD2 aligns across 8 bases. There are 15 residues in the CDR3. Per germline, CDR1 SQVTM and CDR2 ANQGSEA. V trimming: 3 bases; J trimming: 6 bases; junction bases outside the gene matches: 13.